A selection of T cell receptor beta chains follows, all from one sample in a study of blood T cell repertoires in COVID-19. Sequencing used immunoSEQ multiplex PCR; TCRdb keeps in-frame clones, though not all of them. The top ten clones hold 6% to 6.5% of a sample with some 75,000 clones, 70% to 90% of them seen once. Sequenced sample: peripheral blood. Every receptor here comes from a man aged 80 or over with COVID-19, enrolled during active disease. Each CDR3 is given with its conserved first and last residue. The D gene is left open where the match is weak. Not all rows give a size; the values are once, few, many and, for expanded clones, a class.

CDR3nt	CDR3aa	abundance	j_gene	len	v_gene	d_gene
TGTGCCAGCAGCTTGAATGACAGGGGGCTACATGGCTACACCTTC	CASSLNDRGLHGYTF	-	TRBJ1-2	15	TRBV5-4	TRBD1
TGTGCCAGCAGTTACTCGGGGCAGGGGGACAATTCACCCCTCCACTTT	CASSYSGQGDNSPLHF	-	TRBJ1-6	16	TRBV6-5	TRBD1
TGTGCCAGCTCACCGCAGACAGGGTACGAGCAGTACTTC	CASSPQTGYEQYF	-	TRBJ2-7	13	TRBV18	TRBD1
TGCGCCAGCAGCTTGCAGGGAGGCACGAACACCGGGGAGCTGTTTTTT	CASSLQGGTNTGELFF	-	TRBJ2-2	16	TRBV5-1	-
TGTGCCAGCAGGACAGGGGGCGCAGATACGCAGTATTTT	CASRTGGADTQYF	-	TRBJ2-3	13	TRBV6-6	TRBD1
TGTGCCAGCAGCTTGATTACTCACGAGCAGTACTTC	CASSLITHEQYF	-	TRBJ2-7	12	TRBV11-3	-
TGTGCCAGCAGCCCCGGGGTCGGTACGCAGTATTTT	CASSPGVGTQYF	-	TRBJ2-3	12	TRBV28	-
TGTGCCAGCATCGGCTACAGGGGGCCCGGCTACACCTTC	CASIGYRGPGYTF	-	TRBJ1-2	13	TRBV6-5	TRBD1
TGTGCCAGCAGTGACCTACAGGGGACCAGGGGCTACACCTTC	CASSDLQGTRGYTF	-	TRBJ1-2	14	TRBV6-1	TRBD1
TGCGCCAGCAGCTTGGCCCGGGGGGGTGCCTCTGGAAACACCATATATTTT	CASSLARGGASGNTIYF	once	TRBJ1-3	17	TRBV5-1	-
TGTGCCAGCAGTGACCTACTCGGACAGGGCGAAGGGCAGCCCCAGCATTTT	CASSDLLGQGEGQPQHF	-	TRBJ1-5	17	TRBV6-1	TRBD1
TGTGCCAGCAGATCAACCGGGGAGCTGTTTTTT	CASRSTGELFF	-	TRBJ2-2	11	TRBV6-5	-
TGTGCCAGTAGTATGGAGTTCCCAAGGATGGTGCCCCAGCATTTT	CASSMEFPRMVPQHF	-	TRBJ1-5	15	TRBV19	-
TGTGCCAGCAGTGACAGGGTCTATGGCTACACCTTC	CASSDRVYGYTF	once	TRBJ1-2	12	TRBV6-1	-
TGCGCCAGCAGTGATCAGGGGGCATCGAACACTGAAGCTTTCTTT	CASSDQGASNTEAFF	-	TRBJ1-1	15	TRBV10-2	TRBD1
TGTGCCAGCAGTGAATTGACTAGCGGGGTTGGTGAGCAGTTCTTC	CASSELTSGVGEQFF	-	TRBJ2-1	15	TRBV6-1	TRBD2
TGCGCCAGCAGCGTAGGGACAGGGGGCTCCTACGAGCAGTACTTC	CASSVGTGGSYEQYF	-	TRBJ2-7	15	TRBV5-1	TRBD1
TGTGCCAGCAGTCAGGGGGTTCAGAACACTGAAGCTTTCTTT	CASSQGVQNTEAFF	-	TRBJ1-1	14	TRBV5-6	TRBD1
TGTGCCAGCAGCCACCGGACAGGGCGTGAAGCTTTCTTT	CASSHRTGREAFF	-	TRBJ1-1	13	TRBV3-1/TRBV3-2	TRBD1
TGCGCCAGCAGCTTCCCTCATCCCGGGACAGGGACCTACGAGCAGTACTTC	CASSFPHPGTGTYEQYF	once	TRBJ2-7	17	TRBV5-1	TRBD1
TGTGCCAGCAGCCGAGGTGGGGCAGGCCCCAATTCACCCCTCCACTTT	CASSRGGAGPNSPLHF	-	TRBJ1-6	16	TRBV7-8	-